This T cell receptor (beta chain) was retrieved from a study of T cell responses to AZD1222 COVID-19 vaccine (dated by TCRdb to the early 2020s). About the investigation overall: TCR sequencing covered over 230 trial participants: about 210 given two doses of AZD1222 and approximately 25 given two doses of MenACWY control vaccine. Enrollment into the trials was organized by age into subgroups of 18-55, 56-69 and 70-plus years, and those subgroups contained roughly 150, 30 and 60 TCR-sequenced participants, respectively. Points the paper makes about the study in general: Conclusions about previously exposed vaccinees are limited because only five to seven AZD1222 recipients were SARS-CoV-2 seropositive at baseline. Because no samples from the day 14 peak response were available, repertoires could be characterized only after the peak T cell response. The vaccine-associated CD4 TCRs covered the entire spike protein, and the dominant responses fell in regions 160-218 and 743-854. Nearly half of unique spike-specific TCRs reportedly recognized epitopes outside regions mutated in the B.1.351 and B.1.1.7 variants. In the small 56-69-year group, the increase in depth fell short of significance, most likely because of low power. Spike-specific TCR breadth and depth rose significantly after two AZD1222 doses compared with day 0 and with MenACWY recipients. Participants were mostly white British, with more females than males. The authors suggested clonal diversity may have been underestimated.

From the germline V gene, CDR1 is SGHVS and CDR2 is FQNEAQ. The CDR3, cysteine through phenylalanine, is 14 amino acids long. Just CDR3 DNA is preserved here, 42 bases in frame from base 1. Between the V and J ends, shortened by 2 bases and 6 bases respectively, the junction contains 14 bases. The time point label on this specimen signifies: about 28 days (+/-7) after the second vaccine dose. AZD1222 recipients given second doses at about 4 weeks or at about 12 weeks were pooled, since spike-specific TCR depth and breadth were not found to differ between the two schedules. Vaccinee samples came from UK trials COV001 and COV002, including a single-blind randomized controlled phase 2/3 trial of AZD1222 (ChAdOx1 nCoV-19) in healthy adults. For TCRbeta chain sequencing, PBMC samples from trial participants were taken at day 0 and at day 28 after the second dose. As to this clone: The clone's antigen remains unknown. Base qualities are missing; no much larger clone stands one base away.

The CDR3 regions of human TCRbeta chains were subjected to immunosequencing. The authors processed their data as follows. TCRs in the repertoires were compared against a reference library of SARS-CoV-2-specific TCRs that had been generated with the MIRA antigen-specificity platform. Breadth meant the fraction of unique TCRs that were SARS-CoV-2-associated, whereas depth meant the fraction of total T cells that were SARS-CoV-2-associated. Using the MIRA data, each spike-specific TCR was mapped to the spike region that the TCR reacts to and placed in a CD4 or CD8 class. Log10-transformed breadth and depth values were compared by one-way ANOVA with Sidak's multiple comparisons tests. TCRdb retrieved this table from immuneACCESS and kept in-frame rearrangements only. Not all clones are present; in checked studies, unresolved V genes account for under half, and no reason is known for the remainder. That table is the source of V, J and clone size, and D and trimming were worked out from the DNA. The table for this sample lists under 130,000 clones; roughly 87% of them were counted only once. The leading ten clones occupy around 45% of the sample.

The chain links TRBV7-8 with TRBJ2-7; TRBD1 is possibly the D segment (6 matching bases). The sequence derives from an adult who received the AZD1222 COVID-19 vaccine. The material was peripheral blood, obtained 28 days after the second AZD1222 dose. The nucleotide sequence is given as TGTGCCAGCAGCTTAAGGACAGTTGTGGTCGAGCAGTACTTC. Translated, this is CASSLRTVVVEQYF.